This T cell receptor beta chain was observed in a study of blood T cell repertoires in COVID-19. Overall study context: Samples representing acute and convalescent COVID-19 were sourced from the United States, Italy and Spain.

The table came from immunoSEQ multiplex PCR; TCRdb's copy has only in-frame clones and leaves some out. The repertoire holds about 95,000 clones, approximately 84% seen once, with about a quarter in the top ten. CDR1 and CDR2 from the germline V gene are LNHDA and SQIVND (reference sequence). The CDR3 covers 17 residues. The V gene end was trimmed by 3 bases and the J gene end by 2 bases; junction bases not matched to a gene: 6. This receptor was obtained from a human donor in a cohort sampled during active COVID-19. The rearrangement joins TRBV19 to TRBJ1-5; 11 positions match TRBD1. What was sequenced was peripheral blood. CDR3 in DNA: TGTGCCAGTAGTATCGGACAGGGGGCGCTTGGCAATCAGCCCCAGCATTTT. It translates to CASSIGQGALGNQPQHF.